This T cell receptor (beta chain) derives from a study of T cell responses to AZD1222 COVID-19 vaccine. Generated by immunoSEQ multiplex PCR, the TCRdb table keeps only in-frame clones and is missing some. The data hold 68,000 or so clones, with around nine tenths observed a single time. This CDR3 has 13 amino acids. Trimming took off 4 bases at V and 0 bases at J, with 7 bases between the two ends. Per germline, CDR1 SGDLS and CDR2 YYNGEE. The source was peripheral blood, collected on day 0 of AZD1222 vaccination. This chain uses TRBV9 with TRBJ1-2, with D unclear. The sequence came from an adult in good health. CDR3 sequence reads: CASSQTSNYGYTF. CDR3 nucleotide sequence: TGTGCCAGCAGCCAGACATCTAACTATGGCTACACCTTC.